Reported below is one TCR beta chain. Germline loops: CDR1 MNHEY, CDR2 SMNVEV (reference sequence). The CDR3 contains 16 residues. Preparation of TRB cDNA libraries relied on 5' RACE carrying UMI labels. TCRdb derives one entry per CDR3 protein from the 5' RACE reads, leaving out DNA. The sample has over 100,000 distinct CDR3 sequences, and its top ten clones hold 0.45% to 0.6%. The record originates from a study of CXCR3-negative and CXCR3-positive naive CD8 T cells. The sorting of each CD8+ T cell subset was done in triplicate, at some 270,000 cells each. Cells classed as naive CD8+ T cells were CD45RO-CCR7+CD27+CD95-.

The source is a human donor in good health. Some clones in this sample may be carry-over from other donors' samples. The chain has TRBV27 and TRBJ2-3; TCRdb lists TRBD1, though no DNA is available to test this call. Sequencing input: naive CXCR3- CD8+ T cells from blood. Subset indicated: CD45RO-CCR7+CD27+CD95- naive CD8+ T cells lacking CXCR3 (TNR3-). This CDR3 reads CASSPLGAGGGDTQYF.